This T cell receptor beta chain was documented in a study of control samples from healthy donors and cancer patients. Germline-derived CDR1 and CDR2 are SGHVS and FNYEAQ. The CDR3 contains 13 residues. Trimming shortened V by 2 bases and J by 4 bases, and 8 bases separated the two germline ends. Method: immunoSEQ multiplex PCR; TCRdb's copy keeps in-frame clones and lacks some. The repertoire consists of tens of thousands of clones, with approximately 80% occurring once and the leading ten covering more than 12%. The rearrangement links TRBV7-6 to TRBJ1-2; D is uncertain. Sequences were obtained from blood. This TCR was recovered from a man aged 45-65 years in good health. CDR3 sequence: CASSLSSGYGYTF. The CDR3 DNA follows: TGTGCCAGCAGCTTATCATCCGGCTATGGCTACACCTTC.